This T cell receptor beta chain came from a study of technical replicates of blood from a few donors. Clones were sequenced by immunoSEQ multiplex PCR, and TCRdb holds only the in-frame ones, with some missing. The sample gives 51,000 or so clones, around nine tenths of which show up once; 3.5% to 4.5% is in the top ten. The source of this sequence is a human donor in good health. Some clones in this sample may be carry-over from other donors' samples. The sequencing sample was made of PBMCs.

In DNA form, the CDR3 reads TGTGCCAGCAGTCCCCTTTATGAGGGTATCGCTGAAGCTTTCTTT. Encoded protein: CASSPLYEGIAEAFF. This chain connects TRBV6-5 to TRBJ1-1; D unresolved. This CDR3 has 15 residues. Looked up from germline, CDR1 is MNHEY and CDR2 is SVGAGI. Between the trimmed V and J ends, which lost 5 bases and 6 bases, there was a span of 19 bases.